This TCR beta chain was observed in a study of early T cells in non-severe SARS-CoV-2 infection. Study results and caveats: Matching with VDJdb favored anti-spike CD8 responses (missing private and CD4 specificities).

Unique molecular identifiers (one per individual cDNA molecule) were attached. TCRdb ran MiXCR on the 5' RACE reads and lists one entry per CDR3 protein. The data hold approximately 71,000 distinct CDR3 sequences, with approximately 15% observed a single time. This clonotype was counted between two and nine times. Its antigen is still unknown. Germline CDR1 SGHNT, CDR2 YYREEE (reference sequence). The CDR3 is made up of 17 amino acids. The V end lost 5 bases, the J end lost 2 bases, and 20 bases lay between the germline ends. Material: whole blood. The rearrangement uses TRBV5-4 and TRBJ2-1; D perhaps matches TRBD2 (6 bases). This clonotype was sampled from an adult who was a healthcare worker with PCR-confirmed SARS-CoV-2 infection or an uninfected control (not recorded which). The CDR3 sequence is CASSPGGDGFTYNEQFF. Here the CDR3 DNA reads TGTGCCAGCAGTCCTGGCGGGGATGGCTTCACCTACAATGAGCAGTTCTTC. Combining the CDR3 with reference TRBV5-4 and TRBJ2-1 gives the whole variable domain ETGVTQSPTHLIKTRGQQVTLRCSSQSGHNTVSWYQQALGQGPQFIFQYYREEENGRGNFPPRFSGLQFPNYSSELNVNALELDDSALYLCASSPGGDGFTYNEQFFGPGTRLTVL.